What follows are 24 T cell receptor beta chains derived from one specimen sequenced in a study of somatic mutations in cytotoxic T cells in rheumatoid arthritis. Repertoires were generated with immunoSEQ multiplex PCR, while TCRdb's copy carries only in-frame clones and drops some. The table includes 20,000 to 25,000 clones, about four fifths detected once. What was sequenced was CD8+ T cells sorted from blood. The receptors originated from an adult with rheumatoid arthritis.

The V gene is TRBV27, the J gene TRBJ1-1, with a possible D match to TRBD1 (5 bases). CDR3 length: 16 residues. Germline CDR1 MNHEY, CDR2 SMNVEV (reference sequence). The ends were cut back, 2 bases at V and 7 bases at J, with 20 bases in the middle. CDR3 sequence reads: CASSLIGFGAIGEAFF. In nucleotides, the CDR3 is TGTGCCAGCAGTTTAATTGGCTTCGGGGCCATCGGTGAAGCTTTCTTT.

This chain links TRBV6-4 with TRBJ2-3; TRBD1 matches 9 bases. The CDR3 sequence is 16 residues long. Germline trimming cut 5 bases from V and 4 bases from J; bases unmatched to any gene: 10. Germline-derived CDR1 and CDR2 are MRHNA and SNTAGT. The CDR3 sequence: CASSRGTGKGADTQYF. The CDR3 DNA is TGTGCCAGCAGTCGAGGGACAGGGAAAGGCGCAGATACGCAGTATTTT.

The J gene is TRBJ2-7, the V gene TRBV29-1; D might be TRBD1 (5 bases). Per germline, CDR1 SQVTM and CDR2 ANQGSEA. This CDR3 spans 13 amino acids. Trimming stripped 7 bases from V and 2 bases from J, with 15 bases between. CDR3 amino acids: CSDPHRSPYEQYF. The CDR3 nucleotides read TGCAGCGACCCGCACAGGAGCCCCTACGAGCAGTACTTC.

This clone was picked up a small number of times. This chain joins TRBV5-1 and TRBJ2-1, with 11 bases lining up with TRBD1. V lost 3 bases, J lost 7 bases, and 6 bases stayed unmatched. This CDR3 is 15 amino acids long. The germline V gene encodes CDR1 SGHRS and CDR2 YFSETQ. The CDR3 loop reads CASSWTGGEANEQFF. The DNA for the CDR3 is TGCGCCAGCAGCTGGACAGGGGGCGAGGCGAATGAGCAGTTCTTC.

The chain is built from TRBV7-8 and TRBJ2-1; 15 positions agree with TRBD2. Germline V gives CDR1 SGHVS, CDR2 FQNEAQ. CDR3 length: 15 amino acids. The V and J ends lost 5 bases and 7 bases, in that order; junction bases with no gene match: 3. The CDR3 sequence: CASSLGTSGGNEQFF. The CDR3 bases are TGTGCCAGCAGCCTGGGGACTAGCGGGGGGAATGAGCAGTTCTTC.

The chain joins TRBV5-1 to TRBJ1-1, with D maybe TRBD1 (6 bases). This CDR3 is built from 11 residues. V lost 6 bases and J lost 12, with 15 bases in between. CDR1 and CDR2 from the germline V gene are SGHRS and YFSETQ. The CDR3 nucleotides read TGCGCCAGCAACCTAGGGGGTCTAACTTTCTTT. This gives the protein CASNLGGLTFF.

The CDR3 DNA follows: TGTGCCAGCAGTGAATCGGGAGGTGGGGAGACCCAGTACTTC. Its translation: CASSESGGGETQYF. This chain connects TRBV25-1 to TRBJ2-5; 7 positions match TRBD2. J gave up 5 bases and V 1 base, and 4 bases lay outside the gene matches. In germline, CDR1 is MGHDK, CDR2 SYGVNS. This CDR3 is 14 amino acids long.

The J gene is TRBJ2-7, the V gene TRBV19; D uncertain. CDR1 is LNHDA and CDR2 is SQIVND in the germline V gene (reference sequence). With 1 base removed from V and 5 bases from J, the gap between germline ends came to 6 bases. The CDR3 runs to 12 residues. The CDR3 DNA sequence: TGTGCCAGTAGTATAGGGGTGAACGAGCAGTACTTC. It codes for CASSIGVNEQYF.

The chain couples TRBV28 to TRBJ2-3, with 7 nucleotides matching TRBD2. CDR3 length: 15 residues. Looked up from germline, CDR1 is MDHEN and CDR2 is SYDVKM. V shed 7 bases and J 2 bases; nucleotides not matched to a gene: 9. The CDR3 region has the DNA TGTGCCAGCAACCAAGAGCGGGGACCCACAGATACGCAGTATTTT. Translated, it gives CASNQERGPTDTQYF. Based on the CDR3 plus reference TRBV28 and TRBJ2-3, the full variable domain is DVKVTQSSRYLVKRTGEKVFLECVQDMDHENMFWYRQDPGLGLRLIYFSYDVKMKEKGDIPEGYSVSREKKERFSLILESASTNQTSMYLCASNQERGPTDTQYFGPGTRLTVL.

The table lists this clone with a few counts. J is TRBJ2-1 and V is TRBV27, with TRBD2 matching 8 bases. The CDR3 length is 15 residues. Germline CDR1 MNHEY, CDR2 SMNVEV (reference sequence). The ends lost 5 bases at V and 4 bases at J; junction bases unmatched: 7. The DNA for the CDR3 is TGTGCCAGCAGTATCAGCGGGGGAATTTACAATGAGCAGTTCTTC. Translation: CASSISGGIYNEQFF.

This rearrangement joins TRBV4-1 to TRBJ2-1; D may be TRBD1 or TRBD2 (5 bases each). The CDR3 extends over 16 amino acids. Trimming pared 1 base from V and 2 bases from J, leaving 12 bases between. Germline V gives CDR1 MGHRA, CDR2 YSYEKL. The CDR3 coding sequence is TGCGCCAGCAGCCAAGTCGGACCGGGACCCTACAATGAGCAGTTCTTC. Translated: CASSQVGPGPYNEQFF.

The J gene is TRBJ1-2, the V gene TRBV6-1, with D perhaps matching TRBD1 (6 bases). Per germline, CDR1 MNHNS and CDR2 SASEGT. This CDR3 is built from 15 residues. Trimming stripped 0 bases from V and 3 bases from J, with 11 bases between. The DNA for the CDR3 is TGTGCCAGCAGTGAAGCAATACAGGGCGACTATGGCTACACCTTC. It yields the protein CASSEAIQGDYGYTF.

Notes on this clone: This specimen includes other DNA sequences encoding the same CDR3. This rearrangement joins TRBV7-8 to TRBJ2-7; D gene ambiguous. Germline V gene data show CDR1 as SGHVS and CDR2 as FQNEAQ. V lost 1 base, J lost 0 bases, and 4 bases lay in between. The CDR3 sequence is 13 residues long. In nucleotides, the CDR3 is TGTGCCAGCAGCTTAGACGGCTCCTACGAGCAGTACTTC. Translating gives CASSLDGSYEQYF.

The chain recombines TRBV7-9 with TRBJ2-2; no clear D gene. The CDR3 is 14 amino acids. Trimming pared 3 bases from V and 2 bases from J, leaving 7 bases between. CDR1 and CDR2 from the germline V gene are SEHNR and FQNEAQ (reference sequence). The CDR3 region has the DNA TGTGCCAGCAGCTTTACAGAAAACACCGGGGAGCTGTTTTTT. Its protein product is CASSFTENTGELFF.

J is TRBJ1-5 and V is TRBV5-6, with TRBD1 as a possible D gene (5 bases). The CDR3 has 14 residues. Germline V CDR1 and CDR2: SGHDT, YYEEEE. V shed 0 bases and J shed 4 bases, with 8 bases lying between them. The CDR3 spells CASSLGTRNQPQHF. Here the CDR3 DNA reads TGTGCCAGCAGCTTGGGGACACGTAATCAGCCCCAGCATTTT.

J is TRBJ2-7 and V is TRBV20-1, with a tentative D call TRBD2 (6 bases). Trimming took 3 bases from V and 7 from J, leaving 10 bases between them. Looked up from germline, CDR1 is DFQATT and CDR2 is SNEGSKA (reference sequence). CDR3 length equals 11 residues. CDR3 protein: CSAREGQEQYF. CDR3 DNA sequence: TGCAGTGCTAGGGAGGGGCAAGAGCAGTACTTC.

This clone was observed once. The J gene is TRBJ1-1, the V gene TRBV5-6; no clear D gene. V was pared by 0 bases and J by 1 base, with 10 bases between. The length of the CDR3 is 15 residues. Germline V lookup: CDR1 SGHDT, CDR2 YYEEEE. Here the CDR3 reads CASSLAGRKNTEAFF. As DNA, the CDR3 is TGTGCCAGCAGCTTGGCTGGCAGGAAGAACACTGAAGCTTTCTTT.

The genes are TRBV5-4 and TRBJ2-3; D uncertain. Trimming shortened V by 3 bases and J by 2 bases, and 4 bases separated the two germline ends. The CDR3 has 12 amino acids. CDR1 is SGHNT and CDR2 is YYREEE in the germline V gene (reference sequence). This CDR3 is CASSSNTDTQYF. DNA for the CDR3: TGTGCCAGCAGCTCTAACACAGATACGCAGTATTTT. Full variable domain (rest looked up from reference TRBV5-4 and TRBJ2-3): ETGVTQSPTHLIKTRGQQVTLRCSSQSGHNTVSWYQQALGQGPQFIFQYYREEENGRGNFPPRFSGLQFPNYSSELNVNALELDDSALYLCASSSNTDTQYFGPGTRLTVL.

In its sample, this clone was seen once. This sequence joins TRBV15 and TRBJ2-7; the D gene is possibly TRBD2 (5 bases). Germline values: CDR1 LNHNV, CDR2 YYDKDF (reference sequence). Deletions cut 5 bases from V and 4 bases from J, with 15 bases between. This CDR3 contains 14 residues. CDR3 DNA: TGTGCCACCAGCGCTAGGGCGGGCAATTACGAGCAGTACTTC. It translates to CATSARAGNYEQYF.

Comments on this clone: Relative to the germline gene, one junction end is altered; a read error may explain this. The CDR3 nucleotides are TGTGCCAGCAGCATAGCGGGGACCTACTCTGGGGCCAACGTCCTGACTTTC. It specifies CASSIAGTYSGANVLTF. This chain links TRBV7-8 with TRBJ2-6, with 8 bases aligning to TRBD2. This CDR3 spans 17 amino acids. Germline V CDR1 and CDR2: SGHVS, FQNEAQ.

This chain connects TRBV12-5 to TRBJ2-7, with 8 bases fitting TRBD2. CDR1 and CDR2 (germline): LGHNT, FRNRAP. Trimming took 5 bases from V and 3 from J; bases not matched to a gene: 9. The CDR3 loop spans 15 amino acids. The CDR3 DNA reads as TGTGCTAGTGGTCCCGGGGGGGGGATTTACTACGAGCAGTACTTC. Translated: CASGPGGGIYYEQYF.

The chain employs TRBV7-2 and TRBJ1-2; 9 positions match TRBD1. The CDR3 is 14 residues long. The germline V gene encodes CDR1 SGHTA and CDR2 FQGNSA. With V trimmed by 3 bases and J by 6 bases, 5 bases remained unmatched. The CDR3 nucleotides are TGTGCCAGCAGCTTCGGGACAGGGATCGATGGCTACACCTTC. Its translation: CASSFGTGIDGYTF.

This rearrangement joins TRBV30 to TRBJ1-1, with 11 bases matching TRBD1. CDR1 and CDR2 from the germline V gene are GTSNPN and SVGIG (reference sequence). J was trimmed by 0 bases and V by 3 bases; bases with no gene match: 3. The CDR3 loop spans 15 amino acids. The CDR3, as DNA: TGTGCCTGGAGGGGACAGGGGGGTTTGAACACTGAAGCTTTCTTT. The encoded protein is CAWRGQGGLNTEAFF.

The V and J genes are TRBV5-1 and TRBJ1-1; TRBD1 is a possible D gene (6 bases). V was shortened by 5 bases and J by 1 base, with 12 bases between the two germline ends. The CDR3 length is 14 residues. Germline CDR1 SGHRS, CDR2 YFSETQ. The CDR3 region is CASSYRQANTEAFF. The CDR3 nucleotides are TGCGCCAGCAGTTACAGACAGGCGAACACTGAAGCTTTCTTT.